The following is a T cell receptor (beta chain) sequence with its context. CDR1 and CDR2 from the germline V gene are SGHTA and FQGNSA. V gave up 4 bases and J gave up 6 bases; unmatched junction bases: 7. The CDR3 runs 15 residues. Normal lung sampling was at least 3 cm from the tumour, as distant as possible. The data were obtained in a study of immune cell composition in non-small cell lung cancer. Method: immunoSEQ multiplex PCR; TCRdb's copy keeps in-frame clones and lacks some. In the table there are around 3,400 clones, roughly three quarters of which are singletons. The TCR originated in a human donor with non-small cell lung cancer. Sequencing used non-adjacent lung tissue. The V gene is TRBV7-2, the J gene TRBJ2-7; 12 bases map to TRBD2. The CDR3 is CASSYRTSGEGEQYF. The DNA of the CDR3 is TGTGCCAGCAGCTACCGGACTAGCGGGGAGGGCGAGCAGTACTTC.